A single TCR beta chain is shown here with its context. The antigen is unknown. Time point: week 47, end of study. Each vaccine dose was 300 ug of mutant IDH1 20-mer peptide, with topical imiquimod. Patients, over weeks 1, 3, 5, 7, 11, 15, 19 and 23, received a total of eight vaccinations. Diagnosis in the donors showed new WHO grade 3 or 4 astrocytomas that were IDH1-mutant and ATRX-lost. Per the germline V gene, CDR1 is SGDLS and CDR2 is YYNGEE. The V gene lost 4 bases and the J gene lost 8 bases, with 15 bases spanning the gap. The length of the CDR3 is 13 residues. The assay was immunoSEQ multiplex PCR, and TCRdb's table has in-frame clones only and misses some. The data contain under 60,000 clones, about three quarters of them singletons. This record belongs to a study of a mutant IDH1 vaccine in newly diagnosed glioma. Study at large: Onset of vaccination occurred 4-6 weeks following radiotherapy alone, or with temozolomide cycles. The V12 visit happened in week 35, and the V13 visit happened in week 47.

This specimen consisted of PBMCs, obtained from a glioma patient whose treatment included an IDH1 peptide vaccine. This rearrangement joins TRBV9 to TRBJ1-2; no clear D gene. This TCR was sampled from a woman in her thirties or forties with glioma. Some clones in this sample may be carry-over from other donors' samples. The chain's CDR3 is CASSLGSSGGYTF. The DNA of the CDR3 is TGTGCCAGCAGCCTAGGGTCCTCCGGGGGCTACACCTTC.